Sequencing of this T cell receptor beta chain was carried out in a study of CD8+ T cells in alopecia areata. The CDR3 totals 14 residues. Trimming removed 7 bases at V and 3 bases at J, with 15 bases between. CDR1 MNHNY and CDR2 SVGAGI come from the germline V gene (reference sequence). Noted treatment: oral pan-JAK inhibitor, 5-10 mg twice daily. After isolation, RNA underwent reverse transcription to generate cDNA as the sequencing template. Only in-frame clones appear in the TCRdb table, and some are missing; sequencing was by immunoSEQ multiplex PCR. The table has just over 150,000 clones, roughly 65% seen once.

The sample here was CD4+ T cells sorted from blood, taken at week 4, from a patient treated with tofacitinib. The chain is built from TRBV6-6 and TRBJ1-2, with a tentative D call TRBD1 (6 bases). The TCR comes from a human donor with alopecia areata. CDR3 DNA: TGTGCCAGCAAACACAGGGCGGGTGACTATGGCTACACCTTC. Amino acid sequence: CASKHRAGDYGYTF.